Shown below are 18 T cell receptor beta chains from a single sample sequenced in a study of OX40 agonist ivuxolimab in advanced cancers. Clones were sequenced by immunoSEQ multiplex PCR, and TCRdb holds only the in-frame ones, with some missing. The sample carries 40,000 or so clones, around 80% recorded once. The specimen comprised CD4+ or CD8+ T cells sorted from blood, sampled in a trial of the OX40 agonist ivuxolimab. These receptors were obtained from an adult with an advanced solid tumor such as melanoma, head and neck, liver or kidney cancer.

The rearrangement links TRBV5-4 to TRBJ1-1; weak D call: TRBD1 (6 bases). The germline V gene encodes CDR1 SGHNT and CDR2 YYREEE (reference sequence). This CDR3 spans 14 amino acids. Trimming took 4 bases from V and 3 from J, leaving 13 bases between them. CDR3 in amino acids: CASSHREGYTEAFF. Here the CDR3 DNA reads TGTGCCAGCAGCCACAGGGAGGGCTACACTGAAGCTTTCTTT.

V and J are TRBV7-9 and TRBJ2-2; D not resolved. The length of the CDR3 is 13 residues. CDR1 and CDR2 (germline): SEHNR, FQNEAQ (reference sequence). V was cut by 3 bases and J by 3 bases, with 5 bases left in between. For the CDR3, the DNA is TGTGCCAGCAGCTTGGGTGACACCGGGGAGCTGTTTTTT. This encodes CASSLGDTGELFF. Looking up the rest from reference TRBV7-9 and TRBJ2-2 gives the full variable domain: DTGVSQNPRHKITKRGQNVTFRCDPISEHNRLYWYRQTLGQGPEFLTYFQNEAQLEKSRLLSDRFSAERPKGSFSTLEIQRTEQGDSAMYLCASSLGDTGELFFGEGSRLTVL.

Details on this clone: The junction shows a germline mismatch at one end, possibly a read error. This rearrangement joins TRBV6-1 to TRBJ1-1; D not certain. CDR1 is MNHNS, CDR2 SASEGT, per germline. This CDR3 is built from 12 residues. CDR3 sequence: CTSSGSRPRAFF. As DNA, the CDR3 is TGTACCAGCAGTGGGTCGAGGCCTCGGGCTTTCTTT.

This CDR3 reads CASSVVYGEDSYEQYF. The DNA for the CDR3 is TGTGCCAGCAGTGTAGTGTACGGCGAGGACTCCTACGAGCAGTACTTC. This sequence joins TRBV6-1 and TRBJ2-7; D ambiguous. Germline values: CDR1 MNHNS, CDR2 SASEGT. This CDR3 is 16 amino acids long. The V gene lost 4 bases and the J gene lost 0 bases, with 16 bases spanning the gap.

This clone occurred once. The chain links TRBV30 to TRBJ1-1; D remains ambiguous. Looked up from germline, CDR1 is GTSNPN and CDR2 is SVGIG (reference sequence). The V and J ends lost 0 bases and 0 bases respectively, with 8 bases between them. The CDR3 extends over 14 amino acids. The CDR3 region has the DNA TGTGCCTGGAGTGTGGTCGGGGTGAACACTGAAGCTTTCTTT. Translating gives CAWSVVGVNTEAFF.

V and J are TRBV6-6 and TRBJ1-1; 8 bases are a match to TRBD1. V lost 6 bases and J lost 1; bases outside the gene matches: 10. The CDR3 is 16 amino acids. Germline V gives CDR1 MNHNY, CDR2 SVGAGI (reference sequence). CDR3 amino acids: CASSRTPGTGNTEAFF. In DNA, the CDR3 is TGTGCCAGCAGCCGCACTCCCGGGACAGGGAACACTGAAGCTTTCTTT.

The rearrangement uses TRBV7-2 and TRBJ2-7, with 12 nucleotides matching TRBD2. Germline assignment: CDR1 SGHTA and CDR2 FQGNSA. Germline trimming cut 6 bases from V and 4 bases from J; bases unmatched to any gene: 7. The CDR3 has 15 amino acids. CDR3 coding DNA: TGTGCCAGCAGTCGGGCCGGGACTAGCGGGTACGAGCAGTACTTC. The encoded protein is CASSRAGTSGYEQYF.

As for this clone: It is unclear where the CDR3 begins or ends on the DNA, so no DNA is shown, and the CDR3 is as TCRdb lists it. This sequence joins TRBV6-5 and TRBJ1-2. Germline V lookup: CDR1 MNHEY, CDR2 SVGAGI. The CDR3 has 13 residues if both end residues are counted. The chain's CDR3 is CASSSSGTYGYTF.

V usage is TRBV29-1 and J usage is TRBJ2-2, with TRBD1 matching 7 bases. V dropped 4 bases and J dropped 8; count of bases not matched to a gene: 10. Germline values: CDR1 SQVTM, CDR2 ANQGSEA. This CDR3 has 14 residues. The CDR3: CSVGQGVVFGELFF. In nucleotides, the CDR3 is TGCAGCGTTGGTCAGGGGGTGGTTTTTGGGGAGCTGTTTTTT.

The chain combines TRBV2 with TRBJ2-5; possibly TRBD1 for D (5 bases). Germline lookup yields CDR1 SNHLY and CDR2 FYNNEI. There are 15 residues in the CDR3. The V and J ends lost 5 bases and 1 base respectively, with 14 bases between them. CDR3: CASSRSGALQETQYF. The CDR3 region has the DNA TGTGCCAGCAGTAGGAGTGGGGCCCTCCAAGAGACCCAGTACTTC.

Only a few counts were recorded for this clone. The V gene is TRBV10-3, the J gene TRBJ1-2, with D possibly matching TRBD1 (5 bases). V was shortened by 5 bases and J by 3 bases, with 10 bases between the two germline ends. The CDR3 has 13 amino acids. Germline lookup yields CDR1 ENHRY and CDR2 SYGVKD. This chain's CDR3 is CAISSGTDYGYTF. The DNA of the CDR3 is TGTGCCATCAGTTCCGGGACCGACTATGGCTACACCTTC.

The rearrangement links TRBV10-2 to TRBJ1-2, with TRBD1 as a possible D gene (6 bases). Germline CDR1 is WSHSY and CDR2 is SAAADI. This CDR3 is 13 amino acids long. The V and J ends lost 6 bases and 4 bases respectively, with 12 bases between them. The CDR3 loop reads CASSTGGAYGYTF. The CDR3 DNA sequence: TGCGCCAGCAGCACGGGGGGGGCCTATGGCTACACCTTC.

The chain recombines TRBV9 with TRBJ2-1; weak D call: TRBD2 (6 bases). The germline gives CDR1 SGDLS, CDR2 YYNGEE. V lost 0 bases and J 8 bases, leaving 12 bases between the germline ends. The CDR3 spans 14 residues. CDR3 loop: CASSVAGTSHEQFF. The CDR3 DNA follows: TGTGCCAGCAGCGTAGCAGGCACTAGCCATGAGCAGTTCTTC. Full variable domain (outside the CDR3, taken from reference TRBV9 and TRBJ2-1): DSGVTQTPKHLITATGQRVTLRCSPRSGDLSVYWYQQSLDQGLQFLIQYYNGEERAKGNILERFSAQQFPDLHSELNLSSLELGDSALYFCASSVAGTSHEQFFGPGTRLTVL.

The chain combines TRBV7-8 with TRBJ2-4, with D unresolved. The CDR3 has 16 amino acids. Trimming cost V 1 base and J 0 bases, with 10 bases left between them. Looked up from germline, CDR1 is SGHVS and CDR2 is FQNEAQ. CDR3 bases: TGTGCCAGCAGCTTAGAAGGGATCTTAGCCAAAAACATTCAGTACTTC. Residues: CASSLEGILAKNIQYF.

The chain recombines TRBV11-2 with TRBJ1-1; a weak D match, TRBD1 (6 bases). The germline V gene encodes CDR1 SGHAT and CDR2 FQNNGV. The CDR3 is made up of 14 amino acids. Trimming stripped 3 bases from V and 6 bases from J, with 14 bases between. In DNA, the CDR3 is TGTGCCAGCAGCTTGTCCGGACAGAGCTCTGAAGCTTTCTTT. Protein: CASSLSGQSSEAFF.

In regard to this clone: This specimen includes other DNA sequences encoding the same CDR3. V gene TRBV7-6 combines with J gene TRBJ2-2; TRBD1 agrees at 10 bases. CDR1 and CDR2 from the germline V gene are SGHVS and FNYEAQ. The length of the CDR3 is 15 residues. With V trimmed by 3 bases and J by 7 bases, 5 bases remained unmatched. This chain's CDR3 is CASSFRDRGSGELFF. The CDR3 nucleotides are TGTGCCAGCAGCTTCCGGGACAGGGGCAGCGGGGAGCTGTTTTTT.

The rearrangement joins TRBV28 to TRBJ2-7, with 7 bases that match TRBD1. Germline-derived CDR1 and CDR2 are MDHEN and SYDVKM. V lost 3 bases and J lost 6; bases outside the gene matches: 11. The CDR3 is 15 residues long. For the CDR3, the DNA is TGTGCCAGCAGTTTCAGGGGGAGAGGGCCTGGCGAGCAGTACTTC. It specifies CASSFRGRGPGEQYF.

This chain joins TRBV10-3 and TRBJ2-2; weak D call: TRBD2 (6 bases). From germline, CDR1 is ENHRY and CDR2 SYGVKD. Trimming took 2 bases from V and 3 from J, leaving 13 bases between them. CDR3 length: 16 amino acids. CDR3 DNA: TGTGCCATCAGTGAGCCTCGAGGGGAGGACACCGGGGAGCTGTTTTTT. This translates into CAISEPRGEDTGELFF.